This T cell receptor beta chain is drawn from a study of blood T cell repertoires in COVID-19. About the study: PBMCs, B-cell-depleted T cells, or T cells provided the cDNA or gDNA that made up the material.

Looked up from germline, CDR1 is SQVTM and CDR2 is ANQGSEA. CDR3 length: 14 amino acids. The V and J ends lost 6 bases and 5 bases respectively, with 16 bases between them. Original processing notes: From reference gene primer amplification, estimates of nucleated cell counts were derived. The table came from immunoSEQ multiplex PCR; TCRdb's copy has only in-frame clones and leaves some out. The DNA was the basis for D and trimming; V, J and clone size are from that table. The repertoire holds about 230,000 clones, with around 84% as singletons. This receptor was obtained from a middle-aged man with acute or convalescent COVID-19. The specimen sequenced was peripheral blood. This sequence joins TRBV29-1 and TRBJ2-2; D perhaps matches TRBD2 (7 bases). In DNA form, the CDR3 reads TGCAGCGTCAGGGCGGGGGCCTGGACCGGGGAGCTGTTTTTT. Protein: CSVRAGAWTGELFF.